One and the same sample provided the 17 T cell receptor beta chains below, sequenced in a study of cytomegalovirus exposure and HLA in healthy donors. Primers: 60 Vbeta forward and 13 Jbeta reverse. The table came from immunoSEQ multiplex PCR; TCRdb's copy has only in-frame clones and leaves some out. Here the sample spans around 110,000 clones, around two thirds being singletons. Sequencing was done on a sample of PBMCs. Receptors were obtained from a middle-aged woman in good health and CMV-seropositive.

This clone has a handful of counts. The chain employs TRBV7-9 and TRBJ2-7; 7 positions match TRBD1. The germline V gene encodes CDR1 SEHNR and CDR2 FQNEAQ (reference sequence). The CDR3 contains 15 residues. Trimming took 4 bases from V and 2 from J; bases not matched to a gene: 8. The CDR3 loop reads CASSSPSGGPYEQYF. CDR3 DNA: TGTGCCAGCAGCTCACCTTCAGGGGGTCCCTACGAGCAGTACTTC.

CDR3 sequence: CASTFPGTVFSYEQYF. DNA for the CDR3: TGTGCCAGCACCTTTCCCGGGACAGTGTTCTCCTACGAGCAGTACTTC. The chain carries TRBV27 and TRBJ2-7, with 7 bases fitting TRBD1. V shed 7 bases and J 0 bases; nucleotides not matched to a gene: 12. CDR3 length equals 16 residues. Germline V gene lookup returns CDR1 MNHEY and CDR2 SMNVEV (reference sequence).

This clone was detected only a few times. This chain links TRBV4-1 with TRBJ2-3; 9 nucleotides match TRBD1. In germline, CDR1 is MGHRA, CDR2 YSYEKL. J gave up 5 bases and V 2 bases, and 8 bases lay outside the gene matches. The CDR3 is 16 amino acids. The DNA of the CDR3 is TGCGCCAGCAGCCAACAGGGACAGGGTGGTCAAGATACGCAGTATTTT. It codes for CASSQQGQGGQDTQYF.

The chain uses TRBV10-3 and TRBJ1-2; TRBD1 matches at 8 bases. This CDR3 is 15 amino acids long. V lost 3 bases and J lost 8; bases outside the gene matches: 11. The germline V gene encodes CDR1 ENHRY and CDR2 SYGVKD. The CDR3 spells CAISDIVETGVGYTF. Here the CDR3 DNA reads TGTGCCATCAGTGATATCGTCGAGACAGGGGTAGGCTACACCTTC.

The chain combines TRBV4-2 with TRBJ2-3; 10 nucleotides line up with TRBD2. The V gene's germline CDR1 is LGHNA and CDR2 YNFKEQ. Trimming cost V 2 bases and J 3 bases; bases outside gene matches: 5. The length of the CDR3 is 16 residues. CDR3: CASSQIRAGGTDTQYF. The DNA of the CDR3 is TGTGCCAGCAGCCAAATAAGAGCGGGAGGGACAGATACGCAGTATTTT.

This chain links TRBV7-2 with TRBJ2-3; weak D call: TRBD2 (5 bases). Looked up from germline, CDR1 is SGHTA and CDR2 is FQGNSA. The CDR3 is 13 residues long. The germline V and J ends were trimmed by 0 bases and 6 bases, with 7 bases remaining between them. The CDR3: CASSLAEEDTQYF. Here the CDR3 DNA reads TGTGCCAGCAGCTTAGCGGAGGAGGATACGCAGTATTTT.

A single count supports this clone. V usage is TRBV4-1 and J usage is TRBJ2-1, with a tentative D call TRBD2 (6 bases). Germline V gives CDR1 MGHRA, CDR2 YSYEKL. This CDR3 region has 16 residues. Trimming shortened V by 0 bases and J by 5 bases, and 14 bases separated the two germline ends. The CDR3 coding sequence is TGCGCCAGCAGCCAAGATTTACCAGCGGGTAACAATGAGCAGTTCTTC. This encodes CASSQDLPAGNNEQFF.

The chain combines TRBV27 with TRBJ2-7, with TRBD2 matching over 7 bases. The CDR3 totals 14 residues. Germline V CDR1 and CDR2: MNHEY, SMNVEV (reference sequence). Unmatched junction bases numbered 8, after V lost 3 bases and J lost 6 bases. The DNA for the CDR3 is TGTGCCAGCAGTTTTAGCCGGGGCGGGGGCGAGCAGTACTTC. As protein: CASSFSRGGGEQYF.

This clone was seen once. The genes are TRBV5-1 and TRBJ2-1; D is possibly TRBD2 (6 bases). Germline V CDR1 and CDR2: SGHRS, YFSETQ. The V end lost 4 bases, the J end lost 7 bases, and 21 bases lay between the germline ends. The CDR3 is made up of 16 amino acids. For the CDR3, the DNA is TGCGCCAGCAGCCCCAGCCCCGGGAGTAGTGGGAATGAGCAGTTCTTC. Protein sequence: CASSPSPGSSGNEQFF.

The rearrangement uses TRBV29-1 and TRBJ1-1; possible D gene TRBD1, 5 bases. V gave up 4 bases and J gave up 6 bases, with 9 bases separating them. The length of the CDR3 is 11 residues. Germline loops: CDR1 SQVTM, CDR2 ANQGSEA. This CDR3 is CSVVEGAEAFF. The CDR3 DNA reads as TGCAGCGTTGTTGAAGGGGCTGAAGCTTTCTTT.

The chain uses TRBV15 and TRBJ2-7; D possibly corresponds to TRBD1 (6 bases). Germline CDR1 and CDR2: LNHNV and YYDKDF (reference sequence). The V and J ends lost 0 bases and 3 bases respectively, with 18 bases between them. The CDR3 consists of 17 residues. The CDR3 sequence: CATSRDSGTLRGYEQYF. CDR3 nucleotide sequence: TGTGCCACCAGCAGAGATTCCGGGACATTAAGGGGCTACGAGCAGTACTTC.

Concerning this clone itself: At one of its ends the junction is not consistent with the germline gene, which may arise from a read error. The chain recombines TRBV27 with TRBJ2-7; D ambiguous. CDR1 is MNHEY and CDR2 is SMNVEV in the germline V gene (reference sequence). This CDR3 is built from 14 residues. The CDR3: CASSPSGRNYAQYF. Written as DNA, the CDR3 is TGTGCCAGCAGTCCCTCCGGCCGGAACTACGCGCAGTACTTC.

This clone came up a few times. V and J are TRBV5-8 and TRBJ1-1; D possibly corresponds to TRBD1 (5 bases). Germline lookup yields CDR1 SGHTS and CDR2 YDEGEE. V was pared by 2 bases and J by 3 bases, with 11 bases between. The CDR3 totals 14 residues. In nucleotides, the CDR3 is TGTGCCAGCAGCTTCCGGGGGACGGACACTGAAGCTTTCTTT. It encodes CASSFRGTDTEAFF.

V usage is TRBV7-9 and J usage is TRBJ1-2; tentatively, D is TRBD1 (5 bases). Trimming left V 7 bases short and J 4 bases short, with 13 bases between. Germline CDR1 is SEHNR and CDR2 is FQNEAQ (reference sequence). This CDR3 has 13 amino acids. The CDR3 spells CASTPGEAYGYTF. CDR3 nucleotides: TGTGCCAGCACCCCGGGGGAAGCCTATGGCTACACCTTC.

The chain couples TRBV27 to TRBJ2-7, with 7 positions matching TRBD1. CDR3 length equals 15 residues. V lost 3 bases, J lost 4 bases, and 9 bases stayed unmatched. Germline CDR1 reads MNHEY; CDR2 reads SMNVEV (reference sequence). CDR3 in amino acids: CASSFQGVGSYEQYF. DNA of the CDR3: TGTGCCAGCAGTTTCCAGGGGGTAGGTTCATACGAGCAGTACTTC.

This clone occurred a few times. This chain connects TRBV20-1 to TRBJ2-7; maybe TRBD2 (5 bases). CDR3 length: 11 amino acids. V gave up 3 bases and J gave up 7 bases, with 10 bases separating them. Germline assignment: CDR1 DFQATT and CDR2 SNEGSKA (reference sequence). CDR3 sequence (DNA): TGCAGTGCTAGCCTAAGGGAGGAGCAGTACTTC. As protein: CSASLREEQYF.

This clone came up a few times. The chain joins TRBV4-1 to TRBJ2-7; D not certain. V lost 0 bases and J 6 bases, leaving 12 bases between the germline ends. CDR1 and CDR2 (germline): MGHRA, YSYEKL. The CDR3 contains 14 residues. CDR3 in amino acids: CASSQDRSVPEQYF. CDR3 nucleotides: TGCGCCAGCAGCCAAGATCGCTCAGTCCCCGAGCAGTACTTC.